The clone carrying this T cell receptor (beta chain) has a handful of counts. The data originate from a study of T-cell memory formation after mild COVID-19. V gave up 8 bases and J gave up 0 bases; unmatched junction bases: 9. The CDR3 consists of 15 residues. CDR1 PRHDT and CDR2 FYEKMQ come from the germline V gene (reference sequence). In TCRdb, the 5' RACE reads were re-called with MiXCR into one record per CDR3 protein. The sample has 110,000 to 150,000 distinct CDR3 sequences, roughly 24% seen once; the top ten hold less than 25%. The source is an adult woman who had mild COVID-19 (a few samples of this study predate the infection). Cell type and time point are not known. Specimen: PBMCs or a T cell subset sorted from them (not recorded which). The V gene is TRBV13, the J gene TRBJ2-5; 7 bases are shared with TRBD2. This CDR3 reads CASLFAGEYQETQYF. The DNA for the CDR3 is TGTGCCAGCTTGTTTGCGGGAGAGTACCAAGAGACCCAGTACTTC.